A selection of T cell receptor beta chains follows, all from one sample in a study of regulatory T cells in long-lasting Graves disease. TCRdb re-called the multiplex PCR reads with MiXCR, one entry per CDR3 protein. The table includes around 400,000 distinct CDR3 sequences, around a sixth detected once. Sequenced material: peripheral blood mononuclear cells (PBMCs), taken at new diagnosis, from a patient treated with antithyroid drugs. These receptors were collected from a female donor with Graves disease. CDR3s include the opening cysteine and the closing phenylalanine or tryptophan. The order of the fields is CDR3 length, V gene, clone size, D gene, J gene, CDR3 protein, CDR3 DNA. A D gene is named only where the DNA matches it firmly. For some rows the clone size is stated as once, few or many, or as a class when expanded; others skip it.

>14|TRBV4-1|many|TRBD1|TRBJ2-5
CASSQETGEETQYF
TGCGCCAGCAGCCAAGAAACAGGGGAAGAGACCCAGTACTTC
>16|TRBV7-9|many|TRBD2|TRBJ2-5
CASSSTLGLAEETQYF
TGTGCCAGCAGCTCCACCCTAGGACTAGCGGAAGAGACCCAGTACTTC
>13|TRBV29-1|NA|NA|TRBJ1-1
CSVARGGGTEAFF
TGCAGCGTCGCTCGGGGGGGGGGTACTGAAGCTTTCTTT
>13|TRBV18|many|NA|TRBJ1-6
CASSRGDNSPLHF
TGTGCCAGCTCACGGGGAGATAATTCACCCCTCCACTTT
>16|TRBV12-3/TRBV12-4|many|NA|TRBJ1-1
CASSLSPQGERTEAFF
TGTGCCAGCAGTTTATCCCCCCAGGGAGAGAGAACTGAAGCTTTCTTT
>16|TRBV4-3|few|TRBD2|TRBJ2-1
CASSQQAGMSYNEQFF
TGCGCCAGCAGCCAACAAGCGGGAATGTCCTACAATGAGCAGTTCTTC
>16|TRBV5-4|NA|NA|TRBJ2-2
CASSQGQGEATGELFF
TGTGCCAGCAGCCAGGGGCAGGGAGAAGCAACCGGGGAGCTGTTTTTT
>15|TRBV9|many|NA|TRBJ2-3
CASSVDLGGTDTQYF
TGTGCCAGCAGCGTAGATCTCGGGGGCACAGATACGCAGTATTTT
>20|TRBV11-1|many|TRBD2|TRBJ2-3
CASAGKISRGVRPSTDTQYF
TGTGCCAGCGCCGGAAAAATCTCTCGGGGGGTCAGGCCGAGCACAGATACGCAGTATTTT
>17|TRBV2|NA|TRBD2|TRBJ2-7
CASSSSGTSGRGDEQYF
TGTGCCAGCAGTTCCTCCGGGACTAGCGGGAGGGGAGACGAGCAGTACTTC
>15|TRBV28|many|NA|TRBJ2-7
CASSRRDGGGYEQYF
TGTGCCAGCAGCCGGAGGGACGGCGGTGGGTACGAGCAGTACTTC
>18|TRBV28|many|NA|TRBJ1-5
CASRPNPKFRMSNQPQHF
TGTGCCAGCAGGCCCAACCCTAAATTTCGTATGAGCAATCAGCCCCAGCATTTT
>17|TRBV11-2|many|TRBD1|TRBJ2-3
CASSLAAGQGLSDTQYF
TGTGCCAGCAGCTTAGCCGCCGGACAGGGGTTATCAGATACGCAGTATTTT
>16|TRBV10-3|many|NA|TRBJ2-4
CAISESLTGTKNIQYF
TGTGCCATCAGTGAAAGTTTGACGGGAACCAAAAACATTCAGTACTTC
>12|TRBV2|many|NA|TRBJ1-1
CASSRGQSEAFF
TGTGCCAGCAGTCGAGGACAAAGTGAAGCTTTCTTT
>16|TRBV6-2/TRBV6-3|many|TRBD1|TRBJ2-3
CASSLQGIGATDTQYF
TGTGCCAGCAGCCTACAGGGGATTGGGGCCACAGATACGCAGTATTTT
>15|TRBV12-3/TRBV12-4|many|NA|TRBJ2-7
CASSSARSYSYEQYF
TGTGCCAGCAGTTCGGCGCGATCTTACTCCTACGAGCAGTACTTC
>13|TRBV27|few|NA|TRBJ1-2
CASSPTEVGGYTF
TGTGCCAGCAGCCCGACCGAGGTTGGTGGCTACACCTTC
>16|TRBV11-2|many|NA|TRBJ1-5
CASSLGGGMSNQPQHF
TGTGCCAGCAGCTTAGGGGGAGGGATGAGCAATCAGCCCCAGCATTTT
>15|TRBV24-1|many|NA|TRBJ2-3
CATSDRQEVADTQYF
TGTGCCACCAGTGATCGACAGGAAGTGGCAGATACGCAGTATTTT
>15|TRBV5-4|many|TRBD2|TRBJ2-3
CASKTGGYRTDTQYF
TGTGCCAGCAAAACGGGGGGGTATCGTACAGATACGCAGTATTTT
>16|TRBV18|NA|TRBD2|TRBJ2-1
CASSPSTSGRVNEQFF
TGTGCCAGCTCACCCAGTACTAGCGGGAGGGTCAATGAGCAGTTCTTC
>13|TRBV24-1|many|NA|TRBJ1-5
CATRGESNQPQHF
TGTGCCACGAGGGGAGAGAGCAATCAGCCCCAGCATTTT
>13|TRBV9|many|NA|TRBJ1-2
CASSVRTDYGYTF
TGTGCCAGCAGCGTCAGGACAGATTATGGCTACACCTTC
>13|TRBV30|many|NA|TRBJ1-1
CAWTGEEDTEAFF
TGTGCCTGGACAGGGGAGGAAGACACTGAAGCTTTCTTT
>15|TRBV6-5|many|NA|TRBJ1-3
CASSYSTGSGNTIYF
TGTGCCAGCAGTTACTCGACAGGCTCTGGAAACACCATATATTTT
>11|TRBV7-2|many|TRBD2|TRBJ2-7
CASSLSGGQYF
TGTGCCAGCAGCCTCTCGGGGGGGCAGTACTTC
>14|TRBV30|many|NA|TRBJ2-1
CAWMDTGTHNEQFF
TGTGCCTGGATGGACACGGGGACCCACAATGAGCAGTTCTTC
>12|TRBV20-1|few|NA|TRBJ2-5
CSARANKETQYF
TGCAGTGCTAGAGCGAACAAAGAGACCCAGTACTTC
>13|TRBV29-1|few|NA|TRBJ2-1
CSVRRGSGNEQFF
TGCAGCGTTCGGAGGGGCTCCGGCAATGAGCAGTTCTTC
>13|TRBV20-1|NA|NA|TRBJ2-1
CSAPPTGRNEQFF
TGCAGTGCTCCCCCCACCGGACGCAATGAGCAGTTCTTC
>15|TRBV7-7|few|NA|TRBJ2-2
CASSLGTGFGGELFF
TGTGCCAGCAGCTTAGGAACAGGCTTTGGCGGGGAGCTGTTTTTT
>17|TRBV28|many|NA|TRBJ2-1
CASSLPRLRSSYNEQFF
TGTGCCAGCAGTTTGCCGAGACTCCGTAGCTCCTACAATGAGCAGTTCTTC
>15|TRBV10-1|NA|NA|TRBJ2-1
CASRSPRGDDNEQFF
TGCGCCAGCAGGTCCCCCCGGGGAGATGACAATGAGCAGTTCTTC
>14|TRBV12-5|many|NA|TRBJ2-2
CASGLRPNTGELFF
TGTGCTAGTGGTTTAAGGCCGAACACCGGGGAGCTGTTTTTT
>12|TRBV12-3/TRBV12-4|many|NA|TRBJ2-7
CASSLSVYEQYF
TGTGCCAGCAGTTTATCGGTCTACGAGCAGTACTTC
>19|TRBV20-1|NA|TRBD1|TRBJ1-6
CSARGGIRDRGTNNSPLHF
TGCAGTGCTAGAGGAGGTATCCGGGACAGGGGAACGAATAATTCACCCCTCCACTTT
>12|TRBV6-1|NA|NA|TRBJ1-6
CASKVDLGTLHF
TGTGCCAGCAAGGTCGACTTGGGTACCCTCCACTTT
>12|TRBV2|NA|NA|TRBJ2-7
CASKVLGYEQYF
TGTGCCAGCAAGGTTTTGGGCTACGAGCAGTACTTC
>17|TRBV2|few|NA|TRBJ2-6
CASSSGPEGTGANVLTF
TGTGCCAGCAGCTCGGGACCCGAGGGCACTGGGGCCAACGTCCTGACTTTC
>12|TRBV6-1|once|NA|TRBJ2-1
CASTHLGRGQFF
TGTGCCAGCACCCACCTCGGGCGGGGGCAGTTCTTC
>16|TRBV25-1|few|NA|TRBJ2-1
CASSTLSGEDYNEQFF
TGTGCCAGCAGTACCCTTTCAGGGGAGGACTACAATGAGCAGTTCTTC
>14|TRBV7-9|many|NA|TRBJ2-3
CASSLTQGTDTQYF
TGTGCCAGCAGCTTAACACAGGGAACAGATACGCAGTATTTT
>13|TRBV10-3|few|NA|TRBJ1-2
CAAGQRGDYGYTF
TGTGCCGCTGGACAACGGGGGGACTATGGCTACACCTTC
>15|TRBV5-6|many|NA|TRBJ1-5
CASSLYSAGDQPQHF
TGTGCCAGCAGCTTGTACAGCGCTGGAGACCAGCCCCAGCATTTT
>15|TRBV5-1|many|NA|TRBJ2-2
CASSLIQGLAGELFF
TGCGCCAGCAGCCTCATCCAGGGATTGGCCGGGGAGCTGTTTTTT
>18|TRBV19|NA|TRBD1|TRBJ2-6
CASRSYRGDRSGANVLTF
TGTGCCAGTAGATCTTACAGGGGAGATCGGTCCGGGGCCAACGTCCTGACTTTC
>13|TRBV12-3/TRBV12-4|many|NA|TRBJ2-5
CASSSNSDPTQYF
TGTGCCAGCAGCTCGAATTCTGATCCTACCCAGTACTTC
>15|TRBV12-3/TRBV12-4|many|NA|TRBJ1-5
CASSSLGRDNQPQHF
TGTGCCAGCAGTTCCCTAGGACGGGACAATCAGCCCCAGCATTTT
>15|TRBV6-1|few|TRBD1|TRBJ2-3
CASRTDRRPTDTQYF
TGTGCCAGCAGGACGGACAGGCGACCCACAGATACGCAGTATTTT
>15|TRBV6-5|many|NA|TRBJ2-2
CASSYSSEDTGELFF
TGTGCCAGCAGTTACTCTAGCGAGGACACCGGGGAGCTGTTTTTT
>14|TRBV20-1|many|TRBD1|TRBJ2-1
CSARAWDRADEQFF
TGCAGTGCTAGAGCTTGGGACAGGGCCGATGAGCAGTTCTTC
>17|TRBV9|NA|TRBD2|TRBJ2-1
CASSVAGTSGGKNEQFF
TGTGCCAGCAGCGTAGCTGGGACTAGCGGGGGGAAAAATGAGCAGTTCTTC
>10|TRBV25-1|NA|NA|TRBJ2-5
CASMRETQYF
TGTGCCAGCATGAGGGAGACCCAGTACTTC
>13|TRBV11-3|NA|NA|TRBJ1-1
CASSLDRGGEAFF
TGTGCCAGCAGCTTAGATCGCGGGGGGGAAGCTTTCTTT
>13|TRBV13|many|NA|TRBJ1-4
CASSLRANEKLFF
TGTGCCAGCAGCTTAAGGGCTAATGAAAAACTGTTTTTT
>17|TRBV6-5|many|TRBD1|TRBJ2-3
CASSYSRTGMMADTQYF
TGTGCCAGCAGTTACTCTAGGACAGGGATGATGGCAGATACGCAGTATTTT
>21|TRBV6-5|few|TRBD1|TRBJ2-7
CASSYSIVKGQGERSNYEQYF
TGTGCCAGCAGTTACTCGATCGTTAAGGGACAGGGGGAACGCTCAAATTACGAGCAGTACTTC
>15|TRBV12-3/TRBV12-4|NA|NA|TRBJ1-1
CASSLLTRWGTEAFF
TGTGCCAGCAGTTTACTGACGAGGTGGGGCACTGAAGCTTTCTTT
>16|TRBV28|NA|TRBD1|TRBJ2-3
CASSSGQGFSTDTQYF
TGTGCCAGCAGTTCGGGACAGGGCTTTAGCACAGATACGCAGTATTTT